This TCR beta chain was observed in a study of regulatory and conventional T cells in RAG deficiency. The study's findings and limits: In Omenn syndrome, Treg and Tconv repertoires overlapped >80%. Other subsets showed roughly 10-fold reductions, but Treg unique TCR beta sequences fell roughly 93-fold in these patients. RAG-deficient patients showed markedly lower Shannon entropy and higher Simpson indices than control T-cell subsets.

Deletions cut 2 bases from V and 6 bases from J, with 11 bases between. The CDR3 spans 14 residues. CDR1 is SGHVS and CDR2 is FQNEAQ in the germline V gene. Only in-frame clones appear in the TCRdb table, and some are missing; sequencing was by immunoSEQ multiplex PCR. The data contain about 2,600 clones, 82% of them seen just once; the ten biggest clones take up around 4.5%. Blood CD4+ CD25-low CD127-high conventional T cells supplied the genomic DNA template. This clone appeared a few times. Its antigen is not identified. The TCR was taken from a human donor with RAG deficiency presenting as severe combined immunodeficiency. Sequencing was done on a sample of CD4+ effector T cells sorted from blood. The chain uses TRBV7-8 and TRBJ2-4, with D possibly TRBD2 on 6 matching bases. The chain's CDR3 is CASSLPGRRNIQYF. DNA of the CDR3: TGTGCCAGCAGCTTACCAGGGAGGCGAAACATTCAGTACTTC.